The clone carrying this TCR beta chain was counted a single time. As yet, its antigen is unknown. The CDR3 length is 14 residues. Germline assignment: CDR1 MNHEY and CDR2 SMNVEV (reference sequence). The V end was cut by 3 bases, the J end by 4 bases, with 9 bases between. Assay: immunoSEQ multiplex PCR; the TCRdb copy retains only in-frame clones and omits some. The sample lists roughly 28,000 clones, approximately 90% occurring once. The data stem from a study of chemoradiotherapy in HPV16-positive cancers. Study conclusions and caveats: In HPV16-positive patients, HPV-responsive T-cell expansion tracked better recurrence-free survival.

The chain is built from TRBV27 and TRBJ2-2; no firm D call. Here the sequenced sample was blood, taken from a patient who underwent chemoradiotherapy. This sequence was found in a human donor with HPV-associated anogenital cancer. The CDR3 is CASSLLGGTGELFF. The DNA for the CDR3 is TGTGCCAGCAGTTTGCTGGGTGGCACCGGGGAGCTGTTTTTT.